The T cell receptor beta chain described here comes from a study of blood T cell repertoires in COVID-19. Profiling relied on immunoSEQ multiplex PCR, and the TCRdb table lists in-frame clones only, not all of them. The profile shows hundreds of thousands of clones, 80% to 90% of them singletons. The germline V gene has CDR1 MNHEY and CDR2 SMNVEV (reference sequence). With 1 base removed from V and 6 bases from J, the gap between germline ends came to 10 bases. The CDR3 runs 13 residues. The receptor was isolated from a man younger than 40 who had recovered from COVID-19. The chain links TRBV27 to TRBJ2-7; possibly TRBD1 for D (6 bases). Sample: PBMCs or T cells enriched from blood (not recorded which). The CDR3 DNA reads as TGTGCCAGCAGTTTATTCAGGGGCCTCGAGCAGTACTTC. Its translation: CASSLFRGLEQYF.